The 5 T cell receptor beta chains reported below all come from one sample, sequenced in a study of OX40 agonist ivuxolimab in advanced cancers. TCRdb's copy holds only in-frame clones and misses some; the assay was immunoSEQ multiplex PCR. This table has more than 75,000 clones, roughly nine tenths appearing once. The specimen comprised CD4+ or CD8+ T cells sorted from blood, sampled in a trial of the OX40 agonist ivuxolimab. These receptors came from an adult with an advanced solid tumor such as melanoma, head and neck, liver or kidney cancer.

The rearrangement links TRBV28 to TRBJ2-7; possible D gene TRBD2, 6 bases. The CDR3 contains 14 residues. Germline V lookup: CDR1 MDHEN, CDR2 SYDVKM. Trimming cost V 5 bases and J 5 bases, with 16 bases left between them. DNA of the CDR3: TGTGCCAGCAGTCCCCCTGGGGGGAGAAACGAGCAGTACTTC. It is translated as CASSPPGGRNEQYF. Together with reference TRBV28 and TRBJ2-7, the CDR3 gives the full variable domain: DVKVTQSSRYLVKRTGEKVFLECVQDMDHENMFWYRQDPGLGLRLIYFSYDVKMKEKGDIPEGYSVSREKKERFSLILESASTNQTSMYLCASSPPGGRNEQYFGPGTRLTVT.

This chain joins TRBV6-1 and TRBJ1-4; TRBD1 might be the D (6 bases). CDR1 and CDR2 from the germline V gene are MNHNS and SASEGT. Trimming took off 8 bases at V and 0 bases at J, with 10 bases between the two ends. CDR3 size: 14 residues. CDR3 protein: CASAGAATNEKLFF. CDR3 nucleotides: TGTGCCAGCGCGGGGGCGGCAACTAATGAAAAACTGTTTTTT.

The V call is TRBV5-1, the J call TRBJ1-5, with 7 bases lining up with TRBD1. The junction had 2 bases not matched to a gene; V was cut back by 0 bases and J by 2 bases. The germline V gene encodes CDR1 SGHRS and CDR2 YFSETQ. The CDR3 spans 15 residues. The CDR3 DNA sequence: TGCGCCAGCAGCTTGGAGGGGACAGGCAATCAGCCCCAGCATTTT. Translation gives CASSLEGTGNQPQHF.

The genes are TRBV19 and TRBJ2-2; the D gene is possibly TRBD1 (5 bases). V gave up 0 bases and J gave up 6 bases, with 8 bases separating them. The CDR3 loop spans 14 amino acids. CDR1 and CDR2 from the germline V gene are LNHDA and SQIVND (reference sequence). Here the CDR3 DNA reads TGTGCCAGTAGTATAGACGGCAGGGCCGGGGAGCTGTTTTTT. It translates to CASSIDGRAGELFF. The full variable domain, its missing parts supplied by reference TRBV19 and TRBJ2-2, is DGGITQSPKYLFRKEGQNVTLSCEQNLNHDAMYWYRQDPGQGLRLIYYSQIVNDFQKGDIAEGYSVSREKKESFPLTVTSAQKNPTAFYLCASSIDGRAGELFFGEGSRLTVL.

V gene TRBV27 combines with J gene TRBJ2-4; 8 bases match TRBD1. The CDR3 has 17 residues. Germline CDR1 MNHEY, CDR2 SMNVEV (reference sequence). Losses at the gene ends were 5 bases for V and 1 base for J; bases not matched to a gene: 10. CDR3 bases: TGTGCCAGCAGTGCGCCCAGGGGGCGCAAGGCCAAAAACATTCAGTACTTC. Encoded protein: CASSAPRGRKAKNIQYF.